This paragraph reports one T cell receptor beta chain. Its specificity is not known. The data are from a study of T-cell reconstitution after alpha-beta-depleted transplantation in children. Whole-study findings and limits: Some patients' high day-60 TCRbeta diversity was attributed to recipient cells surviving conditioning. Expanded clones from the graft, numbering several hundred, reportedly supplied alpha-beta T cells about two months after transplant. T-cell counts and diversity at one year post-transplant came mainly from newly produced T cells.

The library targeted TCRbeta and was prepared with unique molecular identifiers. TCRdb reprocessed the PCR reads via MiXCR and lists one record per CDR3 protein. The top ten clones hold around 15% of a sample with roughly 490,000 distinct CDR3 sequences, approximately 10% of them seen once. V lost 0 bases and J 0 bases, leaving 12 bases between the germline ends. CDR1 and CDR2 from the germline V gene are SGDLS and YYNGEE. The CDR3 contains 16 residues. The TCR originated in a female patient aged 2 to 10 who had a stem cell transplant for aplastic anemia, so the T cells may come from the graft donor. The rearrangement joins TRBV9 to TRBJ2-5; maybe TRBD1 (5 bases). The material sequenced was PBMCs, mostly from graft donor cells, taken 180 days after TCRalphabeta/CD19-depleted stem cell transplant. DNA for the CDR3: TGTGCCAGCAGCGTAGCAGGGAACTGGTACCAAGAGACCCAGTACTTC. It is translated as CASSVAGNWYQETQYF.